This TCR beta chain was sequenced for a study of shared clonotypes between healthy human individuals (dated by TCRdb to 2018 to 2021). Broadly, across the study: A couple of women and a few men aged 18 to 49 years were included in the cohort. Per donor, three plates each were used for CD4 naive and CD4 memory, two for CD8 naive, and one for CD8 memory. Blood TCR repertoires of five healthy adults were deeply sequenced to estimate repertoire size and the extent of clonotype sharing between individuals. To increase sequencing depth and limit assay-specific biases, TCR repertoire library preparation and sequencing were carried out by different laboratories using diverse techniques. Per donor, leukapheresis produced somewhere between about 0.94 and 10 billion PBMCs. Paper-wide results and their limitations: Compared with non-shared clonotypes, the clonotypes found in all four sorted-subset donors had higher generation probabilities. Sampling was restricted to blood, and TCR repertoires in tissues likely differ from the TCR repertoires found in blood. Sharing across a few donors was observed for 5% to 6.5% of naive CD4, 3.5% of naive CD8, 2% to 2.5% of memory CD4, and roughly 0.43% of memory CD8 clonotypes. Naive subsets generally had larger estimated clonotype richness than memory subsets did. Because the study included only a small number of donors, the genetic and exposure-history diversity represented was limited. Rarefaction of sorted-subset datasets indicated incomplete sequencing despite the large sequencing depth. Based on pairwise subsampling, the degree of clonotype sharing among donors was expected to be affected by sequencing depth.

TCR CDR3 regions were amplified from genomic DNA by multiplex PCR using the deep immunoSEQ assay. Genomic DNA extracted from each cell subset was distributed evenly over all wells of several immunoSEQ 96-well plates, and each plate served as one replicate. For sorted subsets, around 200 ng genomic DNA, equal to tens of thousands of T cell genomes, was loaded into each replicate PCR. Purified libraries were measured with a Qubit 3.0 fluorometer, size-checked on a Bioanalyzer 2100, and measured again with the KAPA Library Quantification kit. Each immunoSEQ 96-well plate was sequenced on its own single-read 150-cycle Illumina NextSeq 550 flow cell. The paper's data handling went like this. The immunoSEQ output contained only junctional sequences without quality scores, so filtering could not match that applied to full-length reads. Sequences were annotated with PyIR, a Python wrapper for IgBLAST v1.9, and V/J genes and CDR3 were assigned using IMGT germline references. Reads were removed for weak V/J assignments (E-value above 1e-6), missing CDR3, stop codons, out-of-frame junctions, or ambiguous translated residues. A V3J clonotype was defined by an identical inferred V gene, J gene, and CDR3 amino acid sequence. The percentage overlap between two repertoires was calculated by dividing the number of shared unique clonotypes by the size of the smaller repertoire. Repertoire richness was assessed with RTK rarefaction, the Chao1 estimator, and Recon v2.1 estimates of unobserved clonotypes. OLGA was used to compute generation probabilities for all TCRbeta clonotypes that the gDNA method yielded from a handful of donors. This immuneACCESS table, as held by TCRdb, lists in-frame sequences with V and J called but not all clones. Of the missing ones, under half trace to an unresolved V gene in checked studies; the others have no known cause. V and J calls plus clone size are reproduced from that table; the DNA served to infer D and trimming. The table for this sample lists 2 million or so clones; approximately 94% of them were counted only once. Clones ranked in the top ten supply around 1.1% of the sample.

To note about this clone: The antigen it recognizes is unknown. It has no much larger one-base neighbor in the sample; base qualities were not kept. This CDR3 is also generated by other DNA sequences in the sample.

CD8 naive samples were obtained by positive selection for CCR7 among CD45RO-negative cells, yielding a CD45RA+CCR7+ population from which TemRA cells were excluded. Healthy HIV-negative adults with no recently reported acute infections or vaccinations were included as donors. All donors were Caucasian adults living in Nashville, Tennessee, USA. Blood was collected by leukapheresis, and PBMCs were isolated by Ficoll-Histopaque density gradient centrifugation and then cryopreserved in liquid nitrogen vapor phase. Analytical flow cytometry was used to check the purity and quantity of each magnetically sorted T cell population. Genomic DNA was isolated from every sorted fraction and measured by UV absorbance on a Nanodrop 2000c. Its CDR3 holds 12 amino acids, cysteine through phenylalanine. Only the CDR3 portion is preserved as DNA: 36 bases, with reading frame beginning at the first base. The germline V gene (reference sequence) yields MNHEY for CDR1 and SMNVEV for CDR2. V is reduced by 9 bases and J by 1 base, leaving a spacing of 9 bases between them.

The sequenced material came from naive CD8+ T cells sorted from blood. The sample's cell subset or site, from its label and the paper: CD45RA+CCR7+. The receptor comes from a man aged 18 to 29 in good health. The chain was built from TRBV27 and TRBJ1-1; the best D guess is TRBD1, with 5 bases matching. The nucleotide sequence is TGTGCCAGTCGGGGGGGGAACACTGAAGCTTTCTTT. Its translation is CASRGGNTEAFF.